This T cell receptor beta chain is drawn from a study of blood T cell repertoires in COVID-19. Germline V CDR1 and CDR2: SNHLY, FYNNEI. The CDR3 length is 14 residues. J was trimmed by 2 bases and V by 6 bases; bases with no gene match: 3. Assay: immunoSEQ multiplex PCR; the TCRdb copy retains only in-frame clones and omits some. The sample comprises 83,000 or so clones, about 75% of which are singletons, and approximately 9.3% rests with the top ten. This clonotype was sampled from a woman of 80 years or more with acute or convalescent COVID-19. This chain connects TRBV2 to TRBJ1-4, with 7 bases matching TRBD1. Sequenced: peripheral blood. The chain's CDR3 is CASSPQGTNEKLFF. CDR3 DNA: TGTGCCAGCAGCCCACAGGGGACTAATGAAAAACTGTTTTTT.